This T cell receptor (beta chain) was retrieved from a study of T cell repertoires in cytomegalovirus infection. Study information: Signatures in public TCR beta sequences pointed to both CMV infection and matching HLA type.

TCRdb reprocessed the reads with MiXCR, giving one entry per CDR3 protein. The sample includes approximately 500,000 distinct CDR3 sequences, approximately 17% of them seen just once. On this clonotype itself: No antigen is known for it.

Deletions cut 1 base from V and 4 bases from J, with 7 bases between. Germline loops: CDR1 LGHNA, CDR2 YNFKEQ. This CDR3 has 13 amino acids. Study conclusions and caveats: Across the ex vivo response, the dominant clonotypes were HLA-C-restricted CMV-specific TCR beta clonotypes.

The sequenced sample was CD8+ T cells from PBMCs. The TCR originated in a human donor in good health (CMV status not recorded). Some clones in this sample may be carry-over from other donors' samples. The chain is built from TRBV4-2 and TRBJ1-1, with a possible D match to TRBD1 (5 bases). For the CDR3, the DNA is TGTGCCAGCAGCCAAGTGGGGGGCACTGAAGCTTTCTTT. This codes for CASSQVGGTEAFF.